The rows below give T cell receptor beta chains drawn from one sample of a study of blood T cell repertoires in COVID-19. Sequencing used immunoSEQ multiplex PCR; TCRdb keeps in-frame clones, though not all of them. The sample carries approximately 43,000 clones, about four fifths recorded once. The specimen was peripheral blood. The receptors originated from a man aged 40-49 years with active or convalescent COVID-19. CDR3s include the opening cysteine and the closing phenylalanine or tryptophan. A D gene is named only where the DNA matches it firmly. Only some rows state a clone size, as once, few, many or a class for expanded clones.

cdr3_nt: TGTGCCATCAGTGAGTCCCGAACTGCCCAAGAGACCCAGTACTTC
cdr3_aa: CAISESRTAQETQYF
clone_size: NA
j_call: TRBJ2-5
d_call: NA
v_call: TRBV10-3

cdr3_nt: TGTGCCAGCAGTTACACCACAGGGATGGGCACTGAAGCTTTCTTT
cdr3_aa: CASSYTTGMGTEAFF
clone_size: NA
j_call: TRBJ1-1
d_call: NA
v_call: TRBV6-5

cdr3_nt: TGTGCCAGCAGCTTATTAGCGGAGAACACAGATACGCAGTATTTT
cdr3_aa: CASSLLAENTDTQYF
clone_size: NA
j_call: TRBJ2-3
d_call: NA
v_call: TRBV11-3

cdr3_nt: TGTGCCAGCAGCTTGATGACAGGACCAAACACCATATATTTT
cdr3_aa: CASSLMTGPNTIYF
clone_size: NA
j_call: TRBJ1-3
d_call: NA
v_call: TRBV7-9

cdr3_nt: TGTGCCATCAGCCCCGGGGGATTTAATGAAAAACTGTTTTTT
cdr3_aa: CAISPGGFNEKLFF
clone_size: few
j_call: TRBJ1-4
d_call: NA
v_call: TRBV10-3

cdr3_nt: TGTGCCAGCAGGGTGACAGGGGATTCACCCCTCCACTTT
cdr3_aa: CASRVTGDSPLHF
clone_size: NA
j_call: TRBJ1-6
d_call: TRBD1
v_call: TRBV2

cdr3_nt: TGTGCCATCAGTGGGGACAGCTTCTCTAACTATGGCTACACCTTC
cdr3_aa: CAISGDSFSNYGYTF
clone_size: many
j_call: TRBJ1-2
d_call: TRBD1
v_call: TRBV10-3

cdr3_nt: TGTGCCAGCAGCTTACAGTCGTTTTCAGGCACCGGGGAGCTGTTTTTT
cdr3_aa: CASSLQSFSGTGELFF
clone_size: NA
j_call: TRBJ2-2
d_call: NA
v_call: TRBV6-6

cdr3_nt: TGTGCCAGCAGCTCCCTTAGCGGGAGTAATGAGCAGTTCTTC
cdr3_aa: CASSSLSGSNEQFF
clone_size: once
j_call: TRBJ2-1
d_call: TRBD2
v_call: TRBV7-3

cdr3_nt: TGTGCCTGGAGTGCCCGACTGATCACAGATACGCAGTATTTT
cdr3_aa: CAWSARLITDTQYF
clone_size: NA
j_call: TRBJ2-3
d_call: NA
v_call: TRBV30

cdr3_nt: TGTGCCAGTAGCTTTTTACAGGGTATCGGAGAGACCCAGTACTTC
cdr3_aa: CASSFLQGIGETQYF
clone_size: NA
j_call: TRBJ2-5
d_call: NA
v_call: TRBV19

cdr3_nt: TGTGCCAGCAGTGAAGGAGCGGTACCCTACGAGCAGTACTTC
cdr3_aa: CASSEGAVPYEQYF
clone_size: NA
j_call: TRBJ2-7
d_call: NA
v_call: TRBV2

cdr3_nt: TGTGCCAGCAGTGTCACTGCAACTAATGAAAAACTGTTTTTT
cdr3_aa: CASSVTATNEKLFF
clone_size: NA
j_call: TRBJ1-4
d_call: NA
v_call: TRBV6-4

cdr3_nt: TGCGCCAGCAGCTCTAGCGGGGGGTCCACGACACCCCTCCACTTT
cdr3_aa: CASSSSGGSTTPLHF
clone_size: once
j_call: TRBJ1-6
d_call: NA
v_call: TRBV4-1

cdr3_nt: TGTGCCACCTCCATACCCGGGACAGGTTCATACAATGAGCAGTTCTTC
cdr3_aa: CATSIPGTGSYNEQFF
clone_size: NA
j_call: TRBJ2-1
d_call: TRBD1
v_call: TRBV19

cdr3_nt: TGTGCCAGCAGCCCTAGCGGGAGGGGCGATGAGCAGTTCTTC
cdr3_aa: CASSPSGRGDEQFF
clone_size: NA
j_call: TRBJ2-1
d_call: TRBD2
v_call: TRBV13

cdr3_nt: TGCGCCAGCAGAGCTACAGGGGGGCCGAACACCGGGGAGCTGTTTTTT
cdr3_aa: CASRATGGPNTGELFF
clone_size: NA
j_call: TRBJ2-2
d_call: TRBD1
v_call: TRBV5-1

cdr3_nt: TGTGCCAGCAGTGACTCAGCTAGCGGGAGCTCTGGGGCCAACGTCCTGACTTTC
cdr3_aa: CASSDSASGSSGANVLTF
clone_size: many
j_call: TRBJ2-6
d_call: TRBD2
v_call: TRBV6-4

cdr3_nt: TGTGCCAGCAGCCCGTTAGCGGGAGCGGGGGAGCAGTACTTC
cdr3_aa: CASSPLAGAGEQYF
clone_size: NA
j_call: TRBJ2-7
d_call: TRBD2
v_call: TRBV3-1/TRBV3-2

cdr3_nt: TGTGCCAGCAGGTTAGGGGGGGACACAGATACGCAGTATTTT
cdr3_aa: CASRLGGDTDTQYF
clone_size: NA
j_call: TRBJ2-3
d_call: NA
v_call: TRBV28

cdr3_nt: TGTGCCAGCAGTTCCTTACAGGGGGCTGGAAACTATGGCTACACCTTC
cdr3_aa: CASSSLQGAGNYGYTF
clone_size: NA
j_call: TRBJ1-2
d_call: TRBD1
v_call: TRBV6-2/TRBV6-3

cdr3_nt: TGTGCCAGCAGTCCGGACGGACAGGCCGCCGAGCAGTACTTC
cdr3_aa: CASSPDGQAAEQYF
clone_size: NA
j_call: TRBJ2-7
d_call: TRBD1
v_call: TRBV6-6

cdr3_nt: TGTGCCAGCAGCTTAAACGGGAAGTACAATGAGCAGTTCTTC
cdr3_aa: CASSLNGKYNEQFF
clone_size: NA
j_call: TRBJ2-1
d_call: NA
v_call: TRBV7-9

cdr3_nt: TGTGCCAGCAGTTACGCCAGGGGGGTTATGAACACTGAAGCTTTCTTT
cdr3_aa: CASSYARGVMNTEAFF
clone_size: NA
j_call: TRBJ1-1
d_call: TRBD1
v_call: TRBV6-5